This paragraph reports one TCR beta chain. Its antigen is as yet unknown. V lost 0 bases, J lost 2 bases, and 7 bases lay in between. The CDR3 sequence is 14 residues long. Germline assignment: CDR1 LGHNA and CDR2 YNFKEQ. Clones were sequenced by immunoSEQ multiplex PCR, and TCRdb holds only the in-frame ones, with some missing. Found here are under 150,000 clones, approximately 85% of them singletons; the top ten hold around 3.9%. These data belong to a study of T cell responses to AZD1222 COVID-19 vaccine. Whole-study results and caveats: Across the whole spike, CD4 TCRs peaked at regions 160-218 and 743-854. Samples come after the peak T cell response, not at day 14. Only a handful of AZD1222 recipients were seropositive at baseline. In a largely white British group with more females than males, clonal diversity was possibly underestimated.

The starting material was peripheral blood, obtained on day 0 of MenACWY control vaccination. This receptor was taken from an adult in good health. V is TRBV4-2 and J is TRBJ1-2, with D unclear. CDR3 protein: CASSQEEGNYGYTF. The CDR3 DNA reads TGTGCCAGCAGCCAAGAAGAGGGAAACTATGGCTACACCTTC.